The 9 T cell receptor beta chains given below trace back to one sample, sequenced in a study of CD8 T cells in ankylosing spondylitis (dated by TCRdb to 2016 to 2017). Library method: 5' RACE. Sequencing was performed on an Illumina HiSeq 2500. The public reads were reprocessed in TCRdb via fastp at Q25 and MiXCR, keeping in-frame beta chains. Duplicate CDR3 protein sequences are folded into a single record with the most common DNA and genes. Within this sample are some 240,000 distinct CDR3 sequences, with approximately 24% of them counted one time only. Of the sample, less than 0.75% falls within the top ten clones. The material sequenced was blood, either unsorted or a sorted T cell fraction (not recorded which). The receptor source for this set is a male donor with ankylosing spondylitis or in good health (not recorded which).

V is TRBV20-1 and J is TRBJ2-5; D gene ambiguous. Germline CDR1 is DFQATT and CDR2 is SNEGSKA (reference sequence). The CDR3 loop spans 13 amino acids. Deletions cut 2 bases from V and 3 bases from J, with 10 bases between. The CDR3 loop is CSARRQPEETQYF. In DNA, the CDR3 is TGCAGTGCTAGACGGCAGCCGGAAGAGACCCAGTACTTC.

The genes are TRBV20-1 and TRBJ2-7; D is possibly TRBD1 (6 bases). The CDR3 consists of 13 residues. CDR1 and CDR2 (germline): DFQATT, SNEGSKA (reference sequence). Deletions cut 4 bases from V and 11 bases from J, with 21 bases between. The CDR3 bases are TGCAGTGCTAACACGGGACACGCCTTGGGGAAGTACTTC. Translation: CSANTGHALGKYF.

The J gene is TRBJ2-6, the V gene TRBV18; D is possibly TRBD1 (5 bases). The V end lost 6 bases, the J end lost 2 bases, and 20 bases lay between the germline ends. The CDR3 runs 18 residues. Germline V lookup: CDR1 KGHSH, CDR2 LQKENI. The CDR3 DNA reads as TGTGCCAGCTCCCCAACAACCGCCAGGGTGGCTGGGGCCAACGTCCTGACTTTC. It translates to CASSPTTARVAGANVLTF.

This clonotype showed up many times. The J gene is TRBJ1-1, the V gene TRBV5-1; D may be TRBD1 (5 bases). Trimming removed 0 bases at V and 0 bases at J, with 9 bases between. The CDR3 extends over 15 amino acids. Germline values: CDR1 SGHRS, CDR2 YFSETQ. CDR3 loop: CASSLEGGVNTEAFF. The CDR3 DNA is TGCGCCAGCAGCTTGGAAGGAGGGGTGAACACTGAAGCTTTCTTT.

The genes are TRBV10-1 and TRBJ2-3; perhaps TRBD2 as D (5 bases). CDR1 WNHNN and CDR2 SYGVQD come from the germline V gene (reference sequence). Trimming left V 0 bases short and J 4 bases short, with 11 bases between. This CDR3 has 15 amino acids. The CDR3 sequence is CASSESAGRADTQYF. CDR3 nucleotides: TGCGCCAGCAGTGAGTCTGCGGGCCGCGCAGATACGCAGTATTTT.

On this clonotype itself: Just one base apart from a much larger clone, this may be a read error. The rearrangement links TRBV5-1 to TRBJ2-1; perhaps TRBD1 as D (6 bases). The germline V gene encodes CDR1 SGHRS and CDR2 YFSETQ. The CDR3 consists of 16 residues. The CDR3 sequence is CDSSLGPGYQGNEQFF. The CDR3 region has the DNA TGCGACAGCAGCTTGGGTCCAGGGTACCAGGGGAATGAGCAGTTCTTC.

This clonotype was observed many times. The chain uses TRBV10-3 and TRBJ2-3; 9 bases fit TRBD2. The ends lost 6 bases at V and 6 bases at J; junction bases unmatched: 7. In germline, CDR1 is ENHRY, CDR2 SYGVKD. The CDR3 sequence is 14 residues long. The CDR3 is CAIREVAGVDTQYF. In DNA, the CDR3 is TGTGCCATCAGAGAAGTAGCGGGGGTTGATACGCAGTATTTT.

This clonotype was seen at least ten times. The rearrangement uses TRBV20-1 and TRBJ2-3, with TRBD2 identical over 7 bases. CDR1 and CDR2 (germline): DFQATT, SNEGSKA (reference sequence). The CDR3 is made up of 12 amino acids. CDR3 nucleotide sequence: TGCAGCTACAGCGGGGGCACAGATACGCAGTATTTT. Amino acids: CSYSGGTDTQYF.

The chain links TRBV28 to TRBJ2-5; 13 bases fit TRBD2. CDR3 length: 17 amino acids. V shed 4 bases, J shed 5 bases, and the junction held 10 bases outside the gene matches. Looked up from germline, CDR1 is MDHEN and CDR2 is SYDVKM. The CDR3 region has the DNA TGTGCCAGCAGTTCCGGACTAGCGGGGGCGCTCCAGGAGACCCAGTACTTC. Amino acid sequence: CASSSGLAGALQETQYF. The full variable domain, in which reference TRBV28 and TRBJ2-5 provide the parts outside the CDR3, is DVKVTQSSRYLVKRTGEKVFLECVQDMDHENMFWYRQDPGLGLRLIYFSYDVKMKEKGDIPEGYSVSREKKERFSLILESASTNQTSMYLCASSSGLAGALQETQYFGPGTRLLVL.